Shown below are 21 T cell receptor beta chains from a single sample sequenced in a study of T cells in Graves' hyperthyroidism and ophthalmopathy. RNA transcripts yielded amplified TCR beta CDR3 regions. When the TCR CDR3 underwent first-round RT-PCR, the HTBI primer set was used. A single record per CDR3 protein comes from TCRdb applying MiXCR to the multiplex PCR reads. The sample has over 150,000 distinct CDR3 sequences, about a sixth seen once. The material sequenced was blood. Source of these receptors: a woman aged 45-65 years with Graves' hyperthyroidism.

This clonotype turned up a few times. The CDR3 DNA reads TGCAGTGCTAGAGACCAGACAGGGACGCGGGGCGAGCAGTACTTC. Its protein is CSARDQTGTRGEQYF. The chain joins TRBV20-1 to TRBJ2-7; D possibly corresponds to TRBD1 (7 bases). Trimming pared 0 bases from V and 6 bases from J, leaving 18 bases between. The CDR3 is made up of 15 amino acids. Germline assignment: CDR1 DFQATT and CDR2 SNEGSKA (reference sequence).

This clonotype has at least ten counts. This rearrangement joins TRBV12-3 or TRBV12-4 to TRBJ2-1; D is uncertain. This CDR3 spans 13 amino acids. V dropped 9 bases and J dropped 4 bases, with 13 bases sitting between them. DNA for the CDR3: TGTGCCAGTCAAGAAAGCGAATACAATGAGCAGTTCTTC. Translating gives CASQESEYNEQFF.

This clonotype was observed once. The chain employs TRBV7-9 and TRBJ2-5; 9 nucleotides align to TRBD2. Germline values: CDR1 SEHNR, CDR2 FQNEAQ (reference sequence). This CDR3 contains 12 residues. J was trimmed by 4 bases and V by 8 bases; bases with no gene match: 2. The CDR3 coding sequence is TGTGCCAGCCTTAGCGGGGGAGAGACCCAGTACTTC. Protein: CASLSGGETQYF. The variable domain in full, completed from reference TRBV7-9 and TRBJ2-5, reads DTGVSQNPRHKITKRGQNVTFRCDPISEHNRLYWYRQTLGQGPEFLTYFQNEAQLEKSRLLSDRFSAERPKGSFSTLEIQRTEQGDSAMYLCASLSGGETQYFGPGTRLLVL.

The chain uses TRBV7-6 and TRBJ2-7; TRBD1 or TRBD2 may be the D gene (6 bases each). CDR1 is SGHVS, CDR2 FNYEAQ, per germline. V was clipped by 1 base and J by 2 bases, with 24 bases between them. There are 19 residues in the CDR3. CDR3 sequence reads: CASSLGRGELGPLAYEQYF. The CDR3 DNA reads as TGTGCCAGCAGCTTAGGGAGGGGGGAGTTGGGCCCTCTAGCCTACGAGCAGTACTTC.

The CDR3 DNA is TGCGCCAGCAGCCGGGTCTGGGAGAAGGGGGCGAACGGCTACACCTTC. Protein: CASSRVWEKGANGYTF. The chain is built from TRBV4-1 and TRBJ1-2; 7 nucleotides agree with TRBD1. CDR1 and CDR2 (germline): MGHRA, YSYEKL. V shed 4 bases and J 8 bases; nucleotides not matched to a gene: 16. The CDR3 runs to 16 residues.

V and J are TRBV7-3 and TRBJ2-5; TRBD2 aligns across 9 bases. This CDR3 is 15 amino acids long. V was pared by 7 bases and J by 4 bases, with 10 bases of the junction left unmatched. Germline-derived CDR1 and CDR2 are SGHTA and FQGTGA. The CDR3 region is CASTLSGRLGETQYF. DNA of the CDR3: TGTGCCAGCACCCTCAGCGGGAGGCTAGGAGAGACCCAGTACTTC. Filled out from reference TRBV7-3 and TRBJ2-5, the complete variable domain reads GAGVSQTPSNKVTEKGKYVELRCDPISGHTALYWYRQSLGQGPEFLIYFQGTGAADDSGLPNDRFFAVRPEGSVSTLKIQRTERGDSAVYLCASTLSGRLGETQYFGPGTRLLVL.

This clonotype was observed many times. The chain combines TRBV30 with TRBJ2-1, with 7 bases aligning to TRBD1. V was clipped by 3 bases and J by 6 bases; unmatched bases: 5. This CDR3 is 13 amino acids long. Looked up from germline, CDR1 is GTSNPN and CDR2 is SVGIG (reference sequence). CDR3 DNA sequence: TGTGCCTGGAGAACCACAGGGGTCAATGAGCAGTTCTTC. It translates to CAWRTTGVNEQFF.

This clonotype appeared many times. The chain uses TRBV20-1 and TRBJ1-5; a possible D gene is TRBD1 (5 bases). V was cut by 4 bases and J by 4 bases, with 14 bases left in between. Germline lookup yields CDR1 DFQATT and CDR2 SNEGSKA (reference sequence). This CDR3 is 14 amino acids long. The CDR3 DNA reads as TGCAGTGCTACAGCTGCGACAGAGAATCAGCCCCAGCATTTT. This encodes CSATAATENQPQHF.

This rearrangement joins TRBV20-1 to TRBJ2-1; D is undetermined. Germline CDR1 DFQATT, CDR2 SNEGSKA (reference sequence). The CDR3 is 16 residues long. Trimming pared 0 bases from V and 0 bases from J, leaving 12 bases between. CDR3: CSARDKALSSYNEQFF. The CDR3 DNA follows: TGCAGTGCTAGAGATAAAGCGCTAAGCTCCTACAATGAGCAGTTCTTC.

This clonotype has ten or more counts. The rearrangement joins TRBV20-1 to TRBJ1-1; D not certain. The V gene's germline CDR1 is DFQATT and CDR2 SNEGSKA (reference sequence). V shed 3 bases and J shed 4 bases, with 12 bases lying between them. The CDR3 sequence is 13 residues long. This CDR3 reads CSASGPLGTEAFF. The CDR3 coding sequence is TGCAGTGCTAGTGGACCTTTGGGCACTGAAGCTTTCTTT.

This clonotype came up a few times. The chain recombines TRBV2 with TRBJ1-6; weak D call: TRBD1 (6 bases). This CDR3 contains 13 residues. Trimming cost V 4 bases and J 7 bases, with 8 bases left between them. Germline V gene sequence: CDR1 SNHLY, CDR2 FYNNEI. The CDR3 reads CASSGQENSPLHF. The CDR3 bases are TGTGCCAGCAGTGGACAGGAAAATTCACCCCTCCACTTT.

Worth noting for this clonotype: Given a much more abundant clone one base away, this may be a read error. V gene TRBV13 combines with J gene TRBJ2-7, with 7 bases fitting TRBD1. V shed 4 bases, J shed 0 bases, and the junction held 9 bases outside the gene matches. This CDR3 has 16 amino acids. Germline CDR1 is PRHDT and CDR2 is FYEKMQ (reference sequence). In nucleotides, the CDR3 is TGTGCCAGCAGCTCGCACCACCGGGACAGCTCCTACGAGCAGTACTTC. Translation: CASSSHHRDSSYEQYF.

This clonotype has a count of ten or more. The CDR3 DNA sequence: TGTGCCTGGAGTGTGGTGGGGACGGGCCTTTACGAGCAGTACTTC. This gives the protein CAWSVVGTGLYEQYF. This chain connects TRBV30 to TRBJ2-7; possibly TRBD1 or TRBD2 for D (5 bases each). Per the germline V gene, CDR1 is GTSNPN and CDR2 is SVGIG (reference sequence). There are 15 residues in the CDR3. Trimming left V 0 bases short and J 4 bases short, with 16 bases between.

This clonotype was detected ten times or more. The chain uses TRBV20-1 and TRBJ2-7; D possibly corresponds to TRBD2 (6 bases). Germline CDR1 is DFQATT and CDR2 is SNEGSKA (reference sequence). CDR3 length: 13 residues. V was trimmed by 1 base and J by 7 bases, leaving 14 bases between them. The CDR3 reads CSARVTSWGEQYF. The CDR3 bases are TGCAGTGCTAGAGTTACTAGCTGGGGTGAGCAGTACTTC.

This clonotype came up many times. Relative to the germline gene, one junction end is altered; a read error may explain this. The gene calls are TRBV6-1 and TRBJ1-1; no clear D. CDR1 and CDR2 from the germline V gene are MNHNS and SASEGT. This CDR3 region has 9 residues. The CDR3 loop is CAVNTEAFF. CDR3 sequence (DNA): TGCGCGGTGAACACTGAAGCTTTCTTT.

This clonotype was recorded many times. The J gene is TRBJ1-5, the V gene TRBV28; D gene unclear. V was trimmed by 7 bases and J by 0 bases, leaving 7 bases between them. This CDR3 region has 13 residues. CDR1 MDHEN and CDR2 SYDVKM come from the germline V gene. CDR3 residues: CASISYSNQPQHF. The CDR3 coding sequence is TGTGCCAGCATCTCATATAGCAATCAGCCCCAGCATTTT. The complete variable domain, with remaining parts taken from reference TRBV28 and TRBJ1-5, reads DVKVTQSSRYLVKRTGEKVFLECVQDMDHENMFWYRQDPGLGLRLIYFSYDVKMKEKGDIPEGYSVSREKKERFSLILESASTNQTSMYLCASISYSNQPQHFGDGTRLSIL.

The chain is built from TRBV5-1 and TRBJ2-3; tentatively, D is TRBD2 (5 bases). This CDR3 is 13 amino acids long. Germline V gene data show CDR1 as SGHRS and CDR2 as YFSETQ. Trimming removed 5 bases at V and 4 bases at J, with 11 bases between. The CDR3 bases are TGCGCCAGCAGGGAGAGCGGCTCAGATACGCAGTATTTT. This gives the protein CASRESGSDTQYF. Looking up the rest from reference TRBV5-1 and TRBJ2-3 gives the full variable domain: KAGVTQTPRYLIKTRGQQVTLSCSPISGHRSVSWYQQTPGQGLQFLFEYFSETQRNKGNFPGRFSGRQFSNSRSEMNVSTLELGDSALYLCASRESGSDTQYFGPGTRLTVL.

This clonotype was recorded many times. This chain links TRBV5-1 with TRBJ2-1; 9 bases agree with TRBD2. The CDR3 consists of 17 residues. V lost 3 bases, J lost 3 bases, and 10 bases stayed unmatched. The germline V gene has CDR1 SGHRS and CDR2 YFSETQ. CDR3 amino acids: CASSWTGTSILYNEQFF. In DNA, the CDR3 is TGCGCCAGCAGCTGGACCGGGACTAGCATTCTCTACAATGAGCAGTTCTTC.

The chain uses TRBV20-1 and TRBJ2-1; no definite D call. Trimming shortened V by 4 bases and J by 5 bases, and 3 bases separated the two germline ends. Germline lookup yields CDR1 DFQATT and CDR2 SNEGSKA (reference sequence). CDR3 size: 10 residues. CDR3 residues: CSATHNEQFF. In nucleotides, the CDR3 is TGCAGTGCTACTCACAATGAGCAGTTCTTC.

This clonotype has just a few counts. The CDR3 nucleotides are TGCGCCAGCAGCCAAGGGACTAGCGGGCCTCTCCAAGAGACCCAGTACTTC. Translated: CASSQGTSGPLQETQYF. J is TRBJ2-5 and V is TRBV5-1; 12 bases are shared with TRBD2. Germline CDR1 reads SGHRS; CDR2 reads YFSETQ. The CDR3 length is 17 residues. Losses at the gene ends were 4 bases for V and 1 base for J; bases not matched to a gene: 8. Complete variable domain (other parts from reference TRBV5-1 and TRBJ2-5): KAGVTQTPRYLIKTRGQQVTLSCSPISGHRSVSWYQQTPGQGLQFLFEYFSETQRNKGNFPGRFSGRQFSNSRSEMNVSTLELGDSALYLCASSQGTSGPLQETQYFGPGTRLLVL.

In its sample, this clonotype was seen many times. V gene TRBV11-2 combines with J gene TRBJ2-7; TRBD1 agrees at 7 bases. There are 16 residues in the CDR3. The germline V gene encodes CDR1 SGHAT and CDR2 FQNNGV. Trimming removed 3 bases from V and 0 bases from J; junction bases left unmatched: 8. CDR3 in amino acids: CASSFGQAEGSYEQYF. The CDR3 nucleotides read TGTGCCAGCAGCTTTGGACAGGCCGAAGGCTCCTACGAGCAGTACTTC.